The 30 T cell receptor beta chains below were found in one sample sequenced in a study of T-cell memory formation after mild COVID-19. One entry per CDR3 protein results from TCRdb running MiXCR on the 5' RACE reads. This table holds about 470,000 distinct CDR3 sequences, 25% found once. Sequencing used PBMCs or a T cell subset sorted from them (not recorded which). The receptors shown here come from an adult woman who had mild COVID-19 (a few samples of this study predate the infection). Cell type and time point are not known.

J is TRBJ1-5 and V is TRBV20-1, with a tentative D call TRBD1 (5 bases). The germline V gene has CDR1 DFQATT and CDR2 SNEGSKA (reference sequence). CDR3 length: 13 residues. Deletions cut 3 bases from V and 7 bases from J, with 13 bases between. For the CDR3, the DNA is TGCAGTGCTAGGGGGGTCCCTCGACAGCCCCAGCATTTT. Translation gives CSARGVPRQPQHF.

The chain combines TRBV24-1 with TRBJ2-1; TRBD2 matches 12 bases. The CDR3 is 15 amino acids. CDR1 is KGHDR, CDR2 SFDVKD, per germline. J lost 9 bases, V lost 10 bases, and 12 bases had no gene match. The CDR3 DNA is TGTGCCACGGGCAGGCTAGCGGGAGGGTTGGGTGAGCAGTTCTTC. Protein product: CATGRLAGGLGEQFF.

This clonotype was counted a few times. The chain recombines TRBV7-6 with TRBJ2-2, with 12 bases matching TRBD2. J gave up 4 bases and V 5 bases, and 11 bases lay outside the gene matches. CDR1 is SGHVS, CDR2 FNYEAQ, per germline. This CDR3 region has 18 residues. CDR3 bases: TGTGCCAGCAGCCTTATAGGACTAGCGGGATCGGGCACCGGGGAGCTGTTTTTT. Encoded protein: CASSLIGLAGSGTGELFF.

The V call is TRBV7-2, the J call TRBJ2-3; the match to TRBD2 covers 7 bases. The length of the CDR3 is 14 residues. V trimming: 5 bases; J trimming: 4 bases; junction bases outside the gene matches: 6. From germline, CDR1 is SGHTA and CDR2 FQGNSA. This CDR3 is CASSPYTSADTQYF. CDR3 in DNA: TGTGCCAGCAGCCCCTATACTAGCGCAGATACGCAGTATTTT.

The V gene is TRBV27, the J gene TRBJ2-1, with a weak D call TRBD2 (5 bases). V was pared by 6 bases and J by 7 bases, with 16 bases between. Germline V gene sequence: CDR1 MNHEY, CDR2 SMNVEV (reference sequence). The CDR3 loop spans 14 amino acids. The CDR3 is CASRTIPTGNEQFF. CDR3 nucleotides: TGTGCCAGCAGAACGATCCCCACGGGGAATGAGCAGTTCTTC.

The CDR3 bases are TGCGCCAGCAGCTTGGCCAAGACGGCGGGGGGGCCGGAAAATGAGCAGTTCTTC. It codes for CASSLAKTAGGPENEQFF. V gene TRBV5-1 combines with J gene TRBJ2-1; 9 nucleotides align to TRBD2. The germline V gene encodes CDR1 SGHRS and CDR2 YFSETQ. Trimming cost V 0 bases and J 7 bases; bases outside gene matches: 14. This CDR3 comprises 18 residues. The whole variable domain, remainder taken from reference TRBV5-1 and TRBJ2-1, is KAGVTQTPRYLIKTRGQQVTLSCSPISGHRSVSWYQQTPGQGLQFLFEYFSETQRNKGNFPGRFSGRQFSNSRSEMNVSTLELGDSALYLCASSLAKTAGGPENEQFFGPGTRLTVL.

The rearrangement uses TRBV7-9 and TRBJ2-1; possibly TRBD2 for D (7 bases). CDR1 is SEHNR and CDR2 is FQNEAQ in the germline V gene (reference sequence). This CDR3 region has 13 residues. Trimming left V 1 base short and J 15 bases short, with 16 bases between. The CDR3 here is CASSLETRRGAFF. The CDR3 coding sequence is TGTGCCAGCAGCTTAGAGACGAGACGGGGGGCGTTCTTC.

This clonotype was seen only a few times. The chain joins TRBV6-2 or TRBV6-3 to TRBJ2-1, with TRBD2 matching 8 bases. V lost 3 bases to trimming and J lost 4 bases; unmatched junction nucleotides: 5. This CDR3 region has 15 residues. Germline-derived CDR1 and CDR2 are MNHEY and SVGEGT. The CDR3 DNA sequence: TGTGCCAGCAGTTATAAGCGGGGGACATACAATGAGCAGTTCTTC. It is translated as CASSYKRGTYNEQFF.

The CDR3 region is CASSSGHEANQPQHF. Written as DNA, the CDR3 is TGTGCCAGCAGCTCGGGACATGAGGCTAATCAGCCCCAGCATTTT. The chain joins TRBV5-7 to TRBJ1-5; possible D gene TRBD1, 6 bases. TRBV5-7 carries the ORF label, with uncertain function. The CDR3 extends over 15 amino acids. Trimming shortened V by 3 bases and J by 4 bases, and 14 bases separated the two germline ends.

The chain recombines TRBV15 with TRBJ2-2, with a tentative D call TRBD2 (5 bases). The CDR3 extends over 14 amino acids. Germline V gives CDR1 LNHNV, CDR2 YYDKDF (reference sequence). Between the trimmed V and J ends, which lost 3 bases and 0 bases, there was a span of 5 bases. The CDR3 DNA sequence: TGTGCCACCAGCAGGGACTCGAACACCGGGGAGCTGTTTTTT. Its protein product is CATSRDSNTGELFF.

This clonotype occurred a few times. This sequence joins TRBV11-3 and TRBJ2-1; 11 bases agree with TRBD2. J was trimmed by 5 bases and V by 3 bases; bases with no gene match: 9. Germline V gene data show CDR1 as SGHNT and CDR2 as YENEEA. This CDR3 region has 17 residues. The CDR3 DNA reads as TGTGCCAGCAGCTTGCGACTAGCGGGACGGTCCCACAATGAGCAGTTCTTC. The encoded protein is CASSLRLAGRSHNEQFF.

This rearrangement joins TRBV3-1 to TRBJ2-5; possibly TRBD1 for D (6 bases). This CDR3 contains 14 residues. Between the trimmed V and J ends, which lost 4 bases and 5 bases, there was a span of 14 bases. Looked up from germline, CDR1 is LGHDT and CDR2 is YNNKEL (reference sequence). The CDR3, as DNA: TGTGCCAGCAGCCCACAGGGCCACGGGGAGACCCAGTACTTC. Its protein is CASSPQGHGETQYF.

This clonotype was observed a few times. V and J are TRBV29-1 and TRBJ2-7, with 9 bases aligning to TRBD1. The CDR3 length is 13 residues. The V gene end was trimmed by 3 bases and the J gene end by 3 bases; junction bases not matched to a gene: 3. The V gene's germline CDR1 is SQVTM and CDR2 ANQGSEA. The CDR3 nucleotides are TGCAGCGTTGAGGACAGGGGAGGCTACGAGCAGTACTTC. It is translated as CSVEDRGGYEQYF.

V is TRBV7-2 and J is TRBJ1-5; a weak D match, TRBD1 (5 bases). V lost 1 base, J lost 4 bases, and 11 bases lay in between. Germline V lookup: CDR1 SGHTA, CDR2 FQGNSA. The CDR3 spans 15 residues. CDR3: CASSLGFGGNQPQHF. As DNA, the CDR3 is TGTGCCAGCAGCTTAGGGTTTGGGGGGAATCAGCCCCAGCATTTT.

The chain has TRBV9 and TRBJ2-2; D remains unclear. Germline lookup yields CDR1 SGDLS and CDR2 YYNGEE. The CDR3 has 14 amino acids. Trimming stripped 2 bases from V and 5 bases from J, with 10 bases between. The CDR3 bases are TGTGCCAGCAGCGTGACGAGCTCTACCGGGGAGCTGTTTTTT. This codes for CASSVTSSTGELFF.

This clonotype was observed a few times. The J gene is TRBJ1-4, the V gene TRBV15; 7 bases align to TRBD1. CDR3 size: 16 residues. CDR1 is LNHNV and CDR2 is YYDKDF in the germline V gene (reference sequence). V lost 2 bases and J lost 3; bases outside the gene matches: 6. The CDR3 DNA reads TGTGCCACCAGCAGACCAGGGACAGCCGCTAATGAAAAACTGTTTTTT. Amino acids: CATSRPGTAANEKLFF. Full variable domain (rest looked up from reference TRBV15 and TRBJ1-4): DAMVIQNPRYQVTQFGKPVTLSCSQTLNHNVMYWYQQKSSQAPKLLFHYYDKDFNNEADTPDNFQSRRPNTSFCFLDIRSPGLGDTAMYLCATSRPGTAANEKLFFGSGTQLSVL.

The chain couples TRBV10-3 to TRBJ2-7; TRBD2 matches at 8 bases. The junction had 10 bases not matched to a gene; V was cut back by 6 bases and J by 0 bases. This CDR3 comprises 16 residues. Germline loops: CDR1 ENHRY, CDR2 SYGVKD. CDR3 in amino acids: CAISPPAGVSSYEQYF. The CDR3 nucleotides read TGTGCCATCAGCCCACCAGCGGGGGTTAGCTCCTACGAGCAGTACTTC.

In this sample, this clonotype turned up many times. The chain combines TRBV20-1 with TRBJ2-3, with 11 nucleotides matching TRBD2. Germline V CDR1 and CDR2: DFQATT, SNEGSKA (reference sequence). The ends lost 5 bases at V and 5 bases at J; junction bases unmatched: 9. This CDR3 has 15 amino acids. DNA for the CDR3: TGCAGTGCTCCTACTAGCGGGAGTTTTGGAGATACGCAGTATTTT. It translates to CSAPTSGSFGDTQYF.

This clonotype is a singleton in its sample. The CDR3 DNA follows: TGTGCCACCAGTGATCGACAGGGCTACGAGCAGTACTTC. Translated, it gives CATSDRQGYEQYF. The V and J genes are TRBV24-1 and TRBJ2-7; TRBD1 matches at 7 bases. The germline V gene encodes CDR1 KGHDR and CDR2 SFDVKD. J lost 3 bases, V lost 3 bases, and 1 base had no gene match. The length of the CDR3 is 13 residues.

This clonotype was observed a single time. This sequence joins TRBV9 and TRBJ1-1; TRBD1 matches 7 bases. The V segment lost 1 base and the J segment 7 bases; nucleotides outside the gene matches: 4. This CDR3 has 13 residues. CDR1 is SGDLS, CDR2 YYNGEE, per germline. CDR3 in amino acids: CASSVITGDEAFF. The CDR3 DNA follows: TGTGCCAGCAGCGTAATCACAGGGGATGAAGCTTTCTTT. Variable domain in full (rest from reference TRBV9 and TRBJ1-1): DSGVTQTPKHLITATGQRVTLRCSPRSGDLSVYWYQQSLDQGLQFLIQYYNGEERAKGNILERFSAQQFPDLHSELNLSSLELGDSALYFCASSVITGDEAFFGQGTRLTVV.

J is TRBJ2-1 and V is TRBV6-2 or TRBV6-3; 11 nucleotides match TRBD2. CDR1 is MNHEY, CDR2 SVGEGT, per germline. V lost 6 bases, J lost 5 bases, and 6 bases stayed unmatched. CDR3 size: 15 residues. The CDR3 is CASSDLAGGHNEQFF. CDR3 nucleotide sequence: TGTGCCAGCAGCGATCTAGCGGGAGGACACAATGAGCAGTTCTTC.

CDR3 loop: CASSLHGGGVTGELFF. CDR3 DNA: TGTGCCAGCAGCTTACACGGGGGGGGCGTTACCGGGGAGCTGTTTTTT. The chain is built from TRBV7-2 and TRBJ2-2; 8 bases are a match to TRBD2. Germline CDR1 SGHTA, CDR2 FQGNSA. The CDR3 totals 16 residues. V was clipped by 2 bases and J by 5 bases; unmatched bases: 7.

The chain carries TRBV6-2 or TRBV6-3 and TRBJ2-7, with D uncertain. V lost 6 bases and J 4 bases, leaving 19 bases between the germline ends. This CDR3 is built from 15 residues. Germline-derived CDR1 and CDR2 are MNHEY and SVGEGT. The CDR3 nucleotides are TGTGCCAGCAGCTATCTCCGGACCCTACTTTACGAGCAGTACTTC. As protein: CASSYLRTLLYEQYF.

The table lists this clonotype with a few counts. J is TRBJ1-2 and V is TRBV18, with D uncertain. Germline CDR1 reads KGHSH; CDR2 reads LQKENI. The CDR3 runs 16 residues. Deletions cut 2 bases from V and 2 bases from J, with 15 bases between. In nucleotides, the CDR3 is TGTGCCAGCTCACCAATTCCTACAAGATCAAACTATGGCTACACCTTC. This sequence encodes CASSPIPTRSNYGYTF.

This clonotype was counted only a few times. The chain links TRBV7-9 to TRBJ2-1, with D possibly called TRBD1 or TRBD2 (6 bases each). The germline V gene encodes CDR1 SEHNR and CDR2 FQNEAQ (reference sequence). The ends were cut back, 1 base at V and 2 bases at J, with 21 bases in the middle. There are 19 residues in the CDR3. In DNA, the CDR3 is TGTGCCAGCAGCTTAGTAATGGGAGTATCCGGGGGCACCTACAATGAGCAGTTCTTC. It yields the protein CASSLVMGVSGGTYNEQFF.

This clonotype was observed a few times. The J gene is TRBJ2-1, the V gene TRBV27, with TRBD2 identical over 10 bases. Germline trimming cut 5 bases from V and 0 bases from J; bases unmatched to any gene: 10. Germline V gene sequence: CDR1 MNHEY, CDR2 SMNVEV (reference sequence). CDR3 length: 18 residues. CDR3 coding DNA: TGTGCCAGCAGTCGCCCGGGACTAGCGACGACCTCCTACAATGAGCAGTTCTTC. Protein product: CASSRPGLATTSYNEQFF.

The CDR3 DNA is TGCGCCAGCAGCCCCAAGTTTACAGGGTTTGGAAACACCATATATTTT. Encoded protein: CASSPKFTGFGNTIYF. This chain connects TRBV4-3 to TRBJ1-3; tentatively, D is TRBD1 (6 bases). V gave up 4 bases and J gave up 3 bases, with 16 bases separating them. The CDR3 is 16 residues long. The germline CDR1 and CDR2 sequences are LGHNA and YSLEER.

This clonotype has more than one count but fewer than ten. The J gene is TRBJ2-1, the V gene TRBV30; D not resolved. CDR1 is GTSNPN and CDR2 is SVGIG in the germline V gene (reference sequence). This CDR3 has 13 residues. With 3 bases removed from V and 14 bases from J, the gap between germline ends came to 20 bases. The CDR3 spells CAWSPHVSAGEFF. In DNA form, the CDR3 reads TGTGCCTGGAGCCCTCATGTATCGGCTGGCGAGTTCTTC.

The chain joins TRBV4-1 to TRBJ2-3, with 13 bases aligning to TRBD2. The CDR3 is 16 amino acids. V shed 2 bases, J shed 6 bases, and the junction held 5 bases outside the gene matches. CDR1 MGHRA and CDR2 YSYEKL come from the germline V gene. CDR3 nucleotide sequence: TGCGCCAGCAGCCAACTACTAGCGGGAGGGCCTGATACGCAGTATTTT. Translation: CASSQLLAGGPDTQYF.

This rearrangement joins TRBV7-9 to TRBJ2-5, with TRBD2 as a possible D gene (6 bases). The germline V gene has CDR1 SEHNR and CDR2 FQNEAQ (reference sequence). Deletions cut 5 bases from V and 5 bases from J, with 9 bases between. This CDR3 has 12 amino acids. The CDR3 region is CASSTEGETQYF. The DNA for the CDR3 is TGTGCCAGCAGCACGGAGGGGGAGACCCAGTACTTC.